The 30 T cell receptor beta chains below come from one sample, sequenced in a study of T cell responses to AZD1222 COVID-19 vaccine. TCRdb's copy holds only in-frame clones and misses some; the assay was immunoSEQ multiplex PCR. The sample holds approximately 160,000 clones, about 91% seen once. Sequencing used peripheral blood, obtained on day 0 of AZD1222 vaccination. The receptors derive from an adult in good health.

This clone was recorded many times. The chain has TRBV19 and TRBJ1-1; D gene unclear. This CDR3 is 17 amino acids long. Trimming took 0 bases from V and 0 from J, leaving 14 bases between them. Germline V gene sequence: CDR1 LNHDA, CDR2 SQIVND (reference sequence). The CDR3 DNA follows: TGTGCCAGTAGTATAGATGCCTTTTCCGCGTTGAACACTGAAGCTTTCTTT. Translating gives CASSIDAFSALNTEAFF.

V usage is TRBV4-3 and J usage is TRBJ2-5, with 11 bases identical to TRBD2. CDR3 size: 16 residues. With V trimmed by 2 bases and J by 7 bases, 9 bases remained unmatched. In germline, CDR1 is LGHNA, CDR2 YSLEER. The CDR3 region has the DNA TGCGCCAGCAGCCAAACCGGGACTAGCGGTTCGGGGACCCAGTACTTC. Its translation: CASSQTGTSGSGTQYF.

This chain connects TRBV9 to TRBJ2-5, with 12 bases that match TRBD2. Germline V gene lookup returns CDR1 SGDLS and CDR2 YYNGEE. The CDR3 extends over 17 amino acids. The trim removed 0 bases at V and 6 bases at J, leaving 9 bases unmatched. CDR3 sequence: CASSVASASGRGKTQYF. The CDR3 DNA sequence: TGTGCCAGCAGCGTAGCTTCAGCTAGCGGGAGGGGGAAGACCCAGTACTTC.

The V and J genes are TRBV27 and TRBJ1-5; no reliable D call. Germline values: CDR1 MNHEY, CDR2 SMNVEV (reference sequence). This CDR3 has 13 residues. The germline V and J ends were trimmed by 5 bases and 5 bases, with 10 bases remaining between them. The CDR3 sequence is CASSPPGYQPQHF. The CDR3, as DNA: TGTGCCAGCAGTCCTCCGGGCTATCAGCCCCAGCATTTT.

The chain carries TRBV19 and TRBJ2-1; D is unclear. Germline values: CDR1 LNHDA, CDR2 SQIVND (reference sequence). The ends were cut back, 4 bases at V and 6 bases at J, with 4 bases in the middle. The CDR3 is 11 residues long. CDR3 residues: CASSTFNEQFF. As DNA, the CDR3 is TGTGCCAGTAGTACTTTCAATGAGCAGTTCTTC.

This clone was counted a single time. The J gene is TRBJ1-4, the V gene TRBV30; 7 bases are shared with TRBD1. There are 14 residues in the CDR3. With V trimmed by 3 bases and J by 5 bases, 6 bases remained unmatched. Germline CDR1 and CDR2: GTSNPN and SVGIG (reference sequence). DNA for the CDR3: TGTGCCTGGAGCTCGACAGGGAAGAATGAAAAACTGTTTTTT. It yields the protein CAWSSTGKNEKLFF.

The chain joins TRBV24-1 to TRBJ2-3; D possibly corresponds to TRBD1 (6 bases). V was shortened by 6 bases and J by 4 bases, with 10 bases between the two germline ends. Germline V gene data show CDR1 as KGHDR and CDR2 as SFDVKD. This CDR3 comprises 13 residues. The CDR3 DNA reads as TGTGCCACCAGTCAACAGGGCGCAGATACGCAGTATTTT. This encodes CATSQQGADTQYF.

CDR3 DNA: TGTGCCAGCAGCTTGGACAGGGATTACTATGGCTACACCTTC. Its protein product is CASSLDRDYYGYTF. The chain joins TRBV11-3 to TRBJ1-2; 8 nucleotides line up with TRBD1. CDR1 is SGHNT and CDR2 is YENEEA in the germline V gene. This CDR3 region has 14 residues. The V segment lost 3 bases and the J segment 3 bases; nucleotides outside the gene matches: 3.

This clone came up a few times. This chain uses TRBV9 with TRBJ2-3; possible D gene TRBD2, 6 bases. The ends were cut back, 3 bases at V and 4 bases at J, with 12 bases in the middle. Per the germline V gene, CDR1 is SGDLS and CDR2 is YYNGEE. The CDR3 covers 14 residues. CDR3 protein: CASSARLVADTQYF. The CDR3 DNA is TGTGCCAGCAGCGCCCGACTAGTGGCAGATACGCAGTATTTT.

The V and J genes are TRBV6-4 and TRBJ1-2, with D possibly being TRBD1 (5 bases). V was trimmed by 3 bases and J by 8 bases, leaving 22 bases between them. The CDR3 length is 16 residues. Germline V gene lookup returns CDR1 MRHNA and CDR2 SNTAGT. The CDR3 is CASSEFGPGQARGYTF. For the CDR3, the DNA is TGTGCCAGCAGTGAATTTGGCCCCGGACAAGCCCGGGGCTACACCTTC.

This clone was observed once. V gene TRBV19 combines with J gene TRBJ1-5, with D perhaps TRBD1 (5 bases). The V end was cut by 3 bases, the J end by 1 base, with 10 bases between. CDR1 and CDR2 from the germline V gene are LNHDA and SQIVND (reference sequence). The CDR3 has 15 residues. The CDR3 region is CASSMGRGSNQPQHF. The CDR3 DNA follows: TGTGCCAGTAGTATGGGGCGGGGAAGCAATCAGCCCCAGCATTTT.

This CDR3 is CASSDVLSTEAFF. DNA of the CDR3: TGTGCCAGCAGTGACGTTTTATCGACTGAAGCTTTCTTT. V usage is TRBV6-1 and J usage is TRBJ1-1; the D is unclear. Germline V CDR1 and CDR2: MNHNS, SASEGT. The CDR3 length is 13 residues. V lost 3 bases and J lost 5, with 10 bases in between.

The chain's CDR3 is CASSLGSTGLLEKLFF. CDR3 bases: TGTGCCAGCAGCTTGGGATCCACGGGGCTTCTGGAAAAACTGTTTTTT. The rearrangement links TRBV5-6 to TRBJ1-4; D may be TRBD1 (5 bases). The CDR3 extends over 16 amino acids. Germline CDR1 reads SGHDT; CDR2 reads YYEEEE. The V and J ends lost 0 bases and 8 bases respectively, with 17 bases between them.

The genes are TRBV7-9 and TRBJ1-5; D is ambiguous. Trimming shortened V by 3 bases and J by 0 bases, and 6 bases separated the two germline ends. Germline V gene lookup returns CDR1 SEHNR and CDR2 FQNEAQ (reference sequence). CDR3 length: 14 residues. This chain's CDR3 is CASSLSSSNQPQHF. The CDR3, as DNA: TGTGCCAGCAGCTTGAGCAGTAGCAATCAGCCCCAGCATTTT.

The CDR3 loop is CASRPQGPYGYTF. CDR3 DNA: TGTGCCAGCAGGCCACAGGGCCCCTATGGCTACACCTTC. The genes are TRBV28 and TRBJ1-2, with D tentatively TRBD1 (6 bases). Trimming shortened V by 6 bases and J by 4 bases, and 12 bases separated the two germline ends. The CDR3 sequence is 13 residues long. Per the germline V gene, CDR1 is MDHEN and CDR2 is SYDVKM.

The rearrangement joins TRBV13 to TRBJ1-1; D call uncertain. Germline CDR1 PRHDT, CDR2 FYEKMQ (reference sequence). This CDR3 is 14 amino acids long. The germline V and J ends were trimmed by 1 base and 6 bases, with 12 bases remaining between them. The CDR3 loop is CASSLDRRGSEAFF. CDR3 nucleotide sequence: TGTGCCAGCAGCTTAGATCGGCGAGGGTCTGAAGCTTTCTTT. Using reference TRBV13 and TRBJ1-1 for the parts outside the CDR3, the full variable domain is AAGVIQSPRHLIKEKRETATLKCYPIPRHDTVYWYQQGPGQDPQFLISFYEKMQSDKGSIPDRFSAQQFSDYHSELNMSSLELGDSALYFCASSLDRRGSEAFFGQGTRLTVV.

V gene TRBV19 combines with J gene TRBJ1-1; 9 bases match TRBD1. CDR1 and CDR2 (germline): LNHDA, SQIVND (reference sequence). The junction had 12 bases not matched to a gene; V was cut back by 5 bases and J by 8 bases. The CDR3 sequence is 15 residues long. DNA of the CDR3: TGTGCCAGTAGTGCTTTCGGGACAGGGTGGGAGGAAGCTTTCTTT. The encoded protein is CASSAFGTGWEEAFF. Supplemented by reference TRBV19 and TRBJ1-1, the full variable domain reads DGGITQSPKYLFRKEGQNVTLSCEQNLNHDAMYWYRQDPGQGLRLIYYSQIVNDFQKGDIAEGYSVSREKKESFPLTVTSAQKNPTAFYLCASSAFGTGWEEAFFGQGTRLTVV.

V and J are TRBV5-1 and TRBJ1-1; possibly TRBD1 for D (6 bases). V lost 5 bases to trimming and J lost 2 bases, with 16 bases between them. CDR1 is SGHRS, CDR2 YFSETQ, per germline. This CDR3 has 15 amino acids. This CDR3 is CASRILQGSNTEAFF. The CDR3 nucleotides are TGCGCCAGCAGAATATTACAGGGTAGCAACACTGAAGCTTTCTTT.

The gene calls are TRBV12-5 and TRBJ2-2; 13 nucleotides match TRBD2. Germline lookup yields CDR1 LGHNT and CDR2 FRNRAP. Trimming cost V 6 bases and J 5 bases; bases outside gene matches: 18. The CDR3 consists of 20 residues. The CDR3 coding sequence is TGTGCTAGTGGCCCGGGGCACTCCGGGACTAGCGGGAACCCGACCGGGGAGCTGTTTTTT. This gives the protein CASGPGHSGTSGNPTGELFF.

The chain couples TRBV28 to TRBJ2-2; D not resolved. CDR1 MDHEN and CDR2 SYDVKM come from the germline V gene. This CDR3 has 14 amino acids. V lost 5 bases to trimming and J lost 6 bases, with 13 bases between them. CDR3 DNA sequence: TGTGCCAGCAGTCGCCGGCTTCCCTCCGGGGAGCTGTTTTTT. Its protein is CASSRRLPSGELFF. Looking up the rest from reference TRBV28 and TRBJ2-2 gives the full variable domain: DVKVTQSSRYLVKRTGEKVFLECVQDMDHENMFWYRQDPGLGLRLIYFSYDVKMKEKGDIPEGYSVSREKKERFSLILESASTNQTSMYLCASSRRLPSGELFFGEGSRLTVL.

The rearrangement joins TRBV4-2 to TRBJ2-2, with D perhaps matching TRBD1 or TRBD2 (5 bases each). Germline values: CDR1 LGHNA, CDR2 YNFKEQ. The CDR3 is 16 amino acids. Trimming stripped 1 base from V and 7 bases from J, with 16 bases between. CDR3 bases: TGTGCCAGCAGCCAAGCTCAAGAGGGGTATGGCGGGGAGCTGTTTTTT. Its translation: CASSQAQEGYGGELFF.

The V gene is TRBV3-1 (or the pseudogene TRBV3-2), the J gene TRBJ2-7; D is tentatively TRBD1 or TRBD2 (5 bases each). The CDR3 totals 13 residues. V was cut by 8 bases and J by 2 bases, with 13 bases left in between. CDR1 is LGHDT and CDR2 is YNNKEL in the germline V gene (reference sequence). In DNA form, the CDR3 reads TGTGCCAGCGGGTCCGGGACGACCTACGAGCAGTACTTC. Translated, it gives CASGSGTTYEQYF.

The chain links TRBV19 to TRBJ2-7; 7 bases agree with TRBD1. CDR3 length: 15 amino acids. The trim removed 4 bases at V and 5 bases at J, leaving 11 bases unmatched. Germline CDR1 reads LNHDA; CDR2 reads SQIVND (reference sequence). The CDR3 DNA is TGTGCCAGTAGTAACCTATTACAGGGGTGGGACGAGCAGTACTTC. Its translation is CASSNLLQGWDEQYF.

This rearrangement joins TRBV7-2 to TRBJ2-7; D remains ambiguous. Per the germline V gene, CDR1 is SGHTA and CDR2 is FQGNSA. V dropped 0 bases and J dropped 6 bases, with 12 bases sitting between them. The CDR3 loop spans 14 amino acids. The CDR3 DNA reads as TGTGCCAGCAGCTTAGCGAAATATTTAAGCGAGCAGTACTTC. This translates into CASSLAKYLSEQYF. Based on the CDR3 plus reference TRBV7-2 and TRBJ2-7, the full variable domain is GAGVSQSPSNKVTEKGKDVELRCDPISGHTALYWYRQSLGQGLEFLIYFQGNSAPDKSGLPSDRFSAERTGGSVSTLTIQRTQQEDSAVYLCASSLAKYLSEQYFGPGTRLTVT.

The CDR3: CASSRQELYEQYF. Here the CDR3 DNA reads TGTGCCAGCAGTCGACAGGAACTCTACGAGCAGTACTTC. The gene calls are TRBV6-6 and TRBJ2-7; weak D call: TRBD1 (6 bases). The germline gives CDR1 MNHNY, CDR2 SVGAGI (reference sequence). V lost 5 bases and J lost 3, with 11 bases in between. This CDR3 spans 13 amino acids.

V gene TRBV12-5 combines with J gene TRBJ1-1; the match to TRBD1 covers 7 bases. Germline V gene data show CDR1 as LGHNT and CDR2 as FRNRAP. The CDR3 extends over 15 amino acids. The trim removed 4 bases at V and 0 bases at J, leaving 5 bases unmatched. The CDR3 nucleotides read TGTGCTAGTGGTTCCGGGGACAGTATGAACACTGAAGCTTTCTTT. Amino acid sequence: CASGSGDSMNTEAFF. Using reference TRBV12-5 and TRBJ1-1 for the parts outside the CDR3, the full variable domain is DARVTQTPRHKVTEMGQEVTMRCQPILGHNTVFWYRQTMMQGLELLAYFRNRAPLDDSGMPKDRFSAEMPDATLATLKIQPSEPRDSAVYFCASGSGDSMNTEAFFGQGTRLTVV.

This clone was detected a few times. The chain uses TRBV4-2 and TRBJ2-7; the match to TRBD2 covers 7 bases. With V trimmed by 1 base and J by 4 bases, 4 bases remained unmatched. CDR3 size: 14 residues. In germline, CDR1 is LGHNA, CDR2 YNFKEQ. CDR3 in DNA: TGTGCCAGCAGCCAAGTGGGAGGGAGTTACGAGCAGTACTTC. It codes for CASSQVGGSYEQYF.

The CDR3 nucleotides are TGTGCCAGCAGCAGATCCCCGGCGGGGGTGGGAGTTCCAAACACTGAAGCTTTCTTT. Protein product: CASSRSPAGVGVPNTEAFF. This chain uses TRBV5-4 with TRBJ1-1; perhaps TRBD1 as D (5 bases). Germline lookup yields CDR1 SGHNT and CDR2 YYREEE (reference sequence). V lost 4 bases and J 2 bases, leaving 27 bases between the germline ends. The CDR3 has 19 amino acids.

The chain links TRBV19 to TRBJ1-2; weak D call: TRBD1 (6 bases). The CDR3 has 15 residues. Germline V CDR1 and CDR2: LNHDA, SQIVND (reference sequence). Trimming took 5 bases from V and 3 from J, leaving 16 bases between them. CDR3 nucleotides: TGTGCCAGTAGTTCAACAGGGAAGAGCTACTATGGCTACACCTTC. Residues: CASSSTGKSYYGYTF.

The genes are TRBV5-4 and TRBJ2-1; 7 nucleotides match TRBD1. CDR3 size: 14 residues. From germline, CDR1 is SGHNT and CDR2 YYREEE (reference sequence). V shed 1 base, J shed 6 bases, and the junction held 4 bases outside the gene matches. The CDR3 sequence: CASSLPRGRNEQFF. In nucleotides, the CDR3 is TGTGCCAGCAGCTTGCCGAGGGGGCGCAATGAGCAGTTCTTC. Complete variable domain (other parts from reference TRBV5-4 and TRBJ2-1): ETGVTQSPTHLIKTRGQQVTLRCSSQSGHNTVSWYQQALGQGPQFIFQYYREEENGRGNFPPRFSGLQFPNYSSELNVNALELDDSALYLCASSLPRGRNEQFFGPGTRLTVL.